This entry lists 18 T cell receptor beta chains sequenced from one sample in a study of control samples from healthy donors and cancer patients. Only in-frame clones appear in the TCRdb table, and some are missing; sequencing was by immunoSEQ multiplex PCR. Of approximately 51,000 clones listed, about four fifths are singletons. Sequenced sample: blood. The receptors were sampled from a man between 65 and 80 years old in good health.

J is TRBJ2-3 and V is TRBV9, with 8 bases fitting TRBD1. CDR3 length: 16 residues. The V and J ends lost 7 bases and 3 bases, in that order; junction bases with no gene match: 13. The germline V gene has CDR1 SGDLS and CDR2 YYNGEE. Here the CDR3 reads CASSRGTGIYTDTQYF. CDR3 sequence (DNA): TGTGCCAGCTCTCGGGGGACAGGTATTTATACAGATACGCAGTATTTT.

The chain employs TRBV4-2 and TRBJ2-3; 7 bases line up with TRBD2. Germline CDR1 is LGHNA and CDR2 is YNFKEQ. Trimming at V came to 6 bases and at J to 4 bases, leaving 7 bases not matched to a gene. CDR3 length: 14 amino acids. The CDR3 loop reads CASRQRLASDTQYF. The CDR3 bases are TGTGCCAGCAGGCAAAGACTAGCATCAGATACGCAGTATTTT.

This rearrangement joins TRBV28 to TRBJ1-3; 8 nucleotides agree with TRBD1. This CDR3 is 18 amino acids long. V was pared by 3 bases and J by 0 bases, with 10 bases of the junction left unmatched. The germline CDR1 and CDR2 sequences are MDHEN and SYDVKM. The CDR3 coding sequence is TGTGCCAGCAGTTTTCCACGCACCACAGGGGGCTCTGGAAACACCATATATTTT. As protein: CASSFPRTTGGSGNTIYF. Filled out from reference TRBV28 and TRBJ1-3, the complete variable domain reads DVKVTQSSRYLVKRTGEKVFLECVQDMDHENMFWYRQDPGLGLRLIYFSYDVKMKEKGDIPEGYSVSREKKERFSLILESASTNQTSMYLCASSFPRTTGGSGNTIYFGEGSWLTVV.

In DNA form, the CDR3 reads TGTGCCAGCAGTTACCAGACAGGGGGCGCGAGTGGCTACACCTTC. This gives the protein CASSYQTGGASGYTF. The J gene is TRBJ1-2, the V gene TRBV6-5; 10 nucleotides agree with TRBD1. Per the germline V gene, CDR1 is MNHEY and CDR2 is SVGAGI. After removal of 2 bases from V and 7 bases from J, the junction contained 7 bases not matched to a gene. The CDR3 has 15 residues.

This clone is termed medium-sized. The gene calls are TRBV29-1 and TRBJ2-1; D may correspond to TRBD1 or TRBD2 (7 bases each). CDR3 size: 12 residues. CDR1 SQVTM and CDR2 ANQGSEA come from the germline V gene. V lost 7 bases and J 9 bases, leaving 16 bases between the germline ends. The CDR3 is CSAGRGGAEQFF. CDR3 sequence (DNA): TGCAGCGCCGGCAGGGGGGGGGCTGAGCAGTTCTTC.

The chain links TRBV10-2 to TRBJ2-2; D remains unclear. Trimming removed 8 bases from V and 6 bases from J, with 7 bases in between. Per the germline V gene, CDR1 is WSHSY and CDR2 is SAAADI. The CDR3 has 11 amino acids. CDR3 nucleotides: TGCGCCAGCTCACGGGCCGGGGAGCTGTTTTTT. This encodes CASSRAGELFF.

The chain uses TRBV3-1 (or the pseudogene TRBV3-2) and TRBJ1-2; TRBD1 is a possible D gene (6 bases). The CDR3 covers 17 residues. Germline V gene data show CDR1 as LGHDT and CDR2 as YNNKEL (reference sequence). With 3 bases removed from V and 8 bases from J, the gap between germline ends came to 25 bases. CDR3 region: CASSQLDLAGARLGYTF. DNA of the CDR3: TGTGCCAGCAGCCAGCTAGACCTTGCGGGGGCGCGTTTAGGCTACACCTTC.

This chain links TRBV30 with TRBJ2-4; D is ambiguous. The CDR3 spans 13 residues. The germline CDR1 and CDR2 sequences are GTSNPN and SVGIG (reference sequence). V gave up 2 bases and J gave up 4 bases, with 9 bases separating them. CDR3 region: CAWSPGLKNIQYF. The CDR3 coding sequence is TGTGCCTGGAGTCCTGGGCTAAAAAACATTCAGTACTTC.

The chain has TRBV10-1 and TRBJ1-1, with D possibly TRBD1 on 5 matching bases. Germline V CDR1 and CDR2: WNHNN, SYGVQD (reference sequence). With 0 bases removed from V and 7 bases from J, the gap between germline ends came to 12 bases. CDR3 size: 14 residues. The CDR3 protein is CASSESRGSNEAFF. CDR3 DNA sequence: TGCGCCAGCAGTGAGTCGAGGGGCTCCAATGAAGCTTTCTTT.

V is TRBV11-3 and J is TRBJ1-2; no definite D call. Germline CDR1 is SGHNT and CDR2 is YENEEA. The V gene lost 2 bases and the J gene lost 4 bases, with 8 bases spanning the gap. This CDR3 is 13 amino acids long. The DNA for the CDR3 is TGTGCCAGCAGCTTAAGGGCCGGCTATGGCTACACCTTC. Translated, it gives CASSLRAGYGYTF. Drawing the rest from reference TRBV11-3 and TRBJ1-2, the complete variable domain is EAGVVQSPRYKIIEKKQPVAFWCNPISGHNTLYWYLQNLGQGPELLIRYENEEAVDDSQLPKDRFSAERLKGVDSTLKIQPAELGDSAVYLCASSLRAGYGYTFGSGTRLTVV.

The chain couples TRBV4-1 to TRBJ2-4; possibly TRBD1 or TRBD2 for D (5 bases each). CDR3 length equals 15 residues. Per the germline V gene, CDR1 is MGHRA and CDR2 is YSYEKL. The V gene lost 5 bases and the J gene lost 5 bases, with 16 bases spanning the gap. CDR3 bases: TGCGCCAGCAGCTCGTTGGGGGAAGGGCAAAACATTCAGTACTTC. It yields the protein CASSSLGEGQNIQYF.

The CDR3 loop reads CASSVENSGTYEQYF. DNA for the CDR3: TGTGCCAGCAGCGTAGAAAATAGCGGGACCTACGAGCAGTACTTC. The rearrangement uses TRBV9 and TRBJ2-7, with 8 bases identical to TRBD2. The CDR3 totals 15 residues. V was pared by 0 bases and J by 2 bases, with 4 bases of the junction left unmatched. The germline CDR1 and CDR2 sequences are SGDLS and YYNGEE.

In its sample, this clone was seen a few times. The V gene is TRBV10-2, the J gene TRBJ2-1; 9 bases match TRBD2. The germline CDR1 and CDR2 sequences are WSHSY and SAAADI. The CDR3 extends over 15 amino acids. J lost 3 bases, V lost 8 bases, and 8 bases had no gene match. CDR3: CASGAASGVYNEQFF. The CDR3, as DNA: TGCGCCAGCGGGGCGGCTAGCGGGGTCTACAATGAGCAGTTCTTC.

The chain employs TRBV28 and TRBJ1-6, with 9 bases aligning to TRBD1. CDR3 length: 14 amino acids. Per germline, CDR1 MDHEN and CDR2 SYDVKM. The V and J ends lost 8 bases and 9 bases, in that order; junction bases with no gene match: 8. CDR3 coding DNA: TGTGCCAGCGGTTCGGGACAGGGCAGTTCACCCCTCCACTTT. Residues: CASGSGQGSSPLHF.

The rearrangement uses TRBV15 and TRBJ1-1; D is unresolved. Germline-derived CDR1 and CDR2 are LNHNV and YYDKDF (reference sequence). The CDR3 spans 14 residues. V was clipped by 3 bases and J by 5 bases, with 13 bases between them. The CDR3 DNA is TGTGCCACCAGCAGGGGTAGGCGGGAAACTGAAGCTTTCTTT. Translated, it gives CATSRGRRETEAFF.

The gene calls are TRBV6-5 and TRBJ2-1; 8 positions match TRBD1. The length of the CDR3 is 15 residues. Per germline, CDR1 MNHEY and CDR2 SVGAGI. J gave up 2 bases and V 10 bases, and 10 bases lay outside the gene matches. The CDR3 loop reads CATAAQGATYNEQFF. CDR3 bases: TGTGCCACCGCGGCCCAGGGGGCAACCTACAATGAGCAGTTCTTC.

The chain links TRBV11-3 to TRBJ2-2; D uncertain. Germline CDR1 SGHNT, CDR2 YENEEA. CDR3 length equals 15 residues. With 2 bases removed from V and 5 bases from J, the gap between germline ends came to 12 bases. CDR3 sequence: CASSLRAGLTGELFF. As DNA, the CDR3 is TGTGCCAGCAGCTTACGAGCTGGCCTAACCGGGGAGCTGTTTTTT.

The chain has TRBV5-1 and TRBJ2-1; 10 nucleotides line up with TRBD1. This CDR3 comprises 14 residues. Germline V CDR1 and CDR2: SGHRS, YFSETQ. V lost 1 base to trimming and J lost 8 bases; unmatched junction nucleotides: 3. For the CDR3, the DNA is TGCGCCAGCAGCTTGTGGGGACAGGGGTATGAGCAGTTCTTC. It yields the protein CASSLWGQGYEQFF.